There are a few counts of the clone carrying this TCR beta chain. Its antigen is unidentified. This entry is derived from a study of identical twins. Study observations and caveats: Insertions ran lower in abundant cord blood beta clonotypes, though not in memory repertoires.

Per germline, CDR1 LGHDT and CDR2 YNNKEL (reference sequence). V lost 3 bases and J lost 8; bases outside the gene matches: 9. CDR3 length: 17 residues. A universal primer site was added by template switching, and unique molecular identifiers were carried by the cDNA. TCRdb itself ran the 5' RACE reads through MiXCR, one entry per CDR3 protein. The table shows under 1 million distinct CDR3 sequences, with 10% to 15% occurring only once. Healthy Caucasians alone served as donors. These data were also filed under a second study, of yellow fever vaccine responses in identical twins.

Source material: PBMCs. This TCR derives from a woman in her late teens or twenties in good health. The V call is TRBV3-1, the J call TRBJ2-1, with 14 bases lining up with TRBD2. The CDR3 loop is CASSQGTSGSVKDEQFF. CDR3 bases: TGTGCCAGCAGCCAGGGGACTAGCGGGAGCGTTAAGGATGAGCAGTTCTTC.